These 25 T cell receptor beta chains share one sample of origin, sequenced in a study of blood T cell repertoires in COVID-19. Some clones are missing from TCRdb's copy, which holds only in-frame ones; the method was immunoSEQ multiplex PCR. The repertoire holds approximately 200,000 clones, roughly 84% seen once, with 2.9% in the top ten. Sequencing was performed on peripheral blood. The origin of the receptors is a man aged 45-65 years who had recovered from COVID-19.

Turning to this clone: The sample holds other DNA sequences that translate to the same CDR3. V gene TRBV5-1 combines with J gene TRBJ1-1; D remains unclear. The CDR3 spans 15 residues. V gave up 0 bases and J gave up 0 bases, with 9 bases separating them. The germline gives CDR1 SGHRS, CDR2 YFSETQ. CDR3 sequence reads: CASSLVAGLNTEAFF. The DNA for the CDR3 is TGCGCCAGCAGCTTGGTAGCGGGCCTGAACACTGAAGCTTTCTTT.

The chain carries TRBV4-1 and TRBJ1-1; 10 bases are shared with TRBD1. The CDR3 is made up of 15 amino acids. The J segment lost 6 bases and the V segment lost 0 bases, leaving 4 bases of the junction unmatched. In germline, CDR1 is MGHRA, CDR2 YSYEKL. CDR3: CASSQEGQGIAEAFF. The CDR3 nucleotides are TGCGCCAGCAGCCAAGAGGGACAGGGGATTGCTGAAGCTTTCTTT.

The chain employs TRBV6-5 and TRBJ2-1; 8 bases agree with TRBD2. The CDR3 loop spans 13 amino acids. J was trimmed by 2 bases and V by 10 bases; bases with no gene match: 4. Germline CDR1 and CDR2: MNHEY and SVGAGI. CDR3 amino acids: CATTSGAYNEQFF. The CDR3, as DNA: TGTGCCACTACTAGCGGAGCCTACAATGAGCAGTTCTTC.

This chain joins TRBV7-9 and TRBJ2-1, with 9 nucleotides matching TRBD2. V shed 3 bases, J shed 4 bases, and the junction held 4 bases outside the gene matches. The CDR3 is 15 amino acids. The germline V gene encodes CDR1 SEHNR and CDR2 FQNEAQ (reference sequence). The CDR3 nucleotides read TGTGCCAGCAGCTTTAGCGGGAGCCCGTACAATGAGCAGTTCTTC. Protein product: CASSFSGSPYNEQFF.

The CDR3 protein is CASSSFGQGVFGQPQHF. CDR3 DNA sequence: TGTGCCAGCAGTTCTTTCGGACAGGGGGTTTTTGGCCAGCCCCAGCATTTT. The chain uses TRBV28 and TRBJ1-5, with 10 bases that match TRBD1. The J segment lost 7 bases and the V segment lost 4 bases, leaving 13 bases of the junction unmatched. This CDR3 has 17 residues. Germline lookup yields CDR1 MDHEN and CDR2 SYDVKM.

The chain employs TRBV7-9 and TRBJ2-7; D might be TRBD1 (6 bases). Between the trimmed V and J ends, which lost 5 bases and 1 base, there was a span of 18 bases. The CDR3 totals 16 residues. The V gene's germline CDR1 is SEHNR and CDR2 FQNEAQ (reference sequence). CDR3 loop: CASSPKRAGASYEQYF. CDR3 coding DNA: TGTGCCAGCAGCCCAAAGAGGGCAGGGGCTTCCTACGAGCAGTACTTC.

The CDR3: CASSPPVRTGREEQYF. The CDR3 bases are TGTGCCAGCTCACCACCGGTCCGGACAGGGCGTGAGGAGCAGTACTTC. The J gene is TRBJ2-7, the V gene TRBV18; 8 bases align to TRBD1. CDR3 length equals 16 residues. Germline CDR1 reads KGHSH; CDR2 reads LQKENI. With 0 bases clipped from V and 7 bases from J, the junction kept 11 bases outside the gene matches.

CDR3 in amino acids: CASSRGTTSGNTIYF. CDR3 in DNA: TGTGCCAGCAGCCGCGGTACGACCTCTGGAAACACCATATATTTT. The V and J genes are TRBV6-5 and TRBJ1-3; D is unclear. Between the trimmed V and J ends, which lost 6 bases and 0 bases, there was a span of 12 bases. The CDR3 consists of 15 residues. Germline V gene sequence: CDR1 MNHEY, CDR2 SVGAGI.

Here the CDR3 reads CASRPDRSTDTQYF. The CDR3 coding sequence is TGTGCCAGTAGGCCGGACAGGTCCACAGATACGCAGTATTTT. This rearrangement joins TRBV19 to TRBJ2-3, with 7 bases matching TRBD1. Germline V gene sequence: CDR1 LNHDA, CDR2 SQIVND (reference sequence). The CDR3 consists of 14 residues. V shed 6 bases and J 2 bases; nucleotides not matched to a gene: 5. The full variable domain, in which reference TRBV19 and TRBJ2-3 provide the parts outside the CDR3, is DGGITQSPKYLFRKEGQNVTLSCEQNLNHDAMYWYRQDPGQGLRLIYYSQIVNDFQKGDIAEGYSVSREKKESFPLTVTSAQKNPTAFYLCASRPDRSTDTQYFGPGTRLTVL.

This chain connects TRBV24-1 to TRBJ2-3; unclear D gene. Trimming left V 10 bases short and J 0 bases short, with 10 bases between. Germline V gives CDR1 KGHDR, CDR2 SFDVKD. The CDR3 covers 13 residues. The DNA of the CDR3 is TGTGCCACTGGTACTCCGAGCACAGATACGCAGTATTTT. This codes for CATGTPSTDTQYF.

The J gene is TRBJ2-7, the V gene TRBV2; unclear D gene. Germline loops: CDR1 SNHLY, CDR2 FYNNEI. The CDR3 sequence is 12 residues long. The germline V and J ends were trimmed by 2 bases and 3 bases, with 5 bases remaining between them. CDR3: CASSEYNYEQYF. CDR3 bases: TGTGCCAGCAGTGAATACAACTACGAGCAGTACTTC.

This clone was seen only once. The chain joins TRBV5-1 to TRBJ2-1; TRBD1 agrees at 9 bases. Germline assignment: CDR1 SGHRS and CDR2 YFSETQ. This CDR3 is built from 14 residues. The trim removed 3 bases at V and 5 bases at J, leaving 3 bases unmatched. CDR3 region: CASSSGQGNNEQFF. CDR3 in DNA: TGCGCCAGCAGCTCGGGACAGGGTAACAATGAGCAGTTCTTC.

The chain is built from TRBV5-1 and TRBJ1-1; a possible D gene is TRBD1 (6 bases). Germline V gives CDR1 SGHRS, CDR2 YFSETQ. The CDR3 runs to 15 residues. Deletions cut 4 bases from V and 1 base from J, with 14 bases between. CDR3 sequence reads: CASSPTTGQNTEAFF. The CDR3 coding sequence is TGCGCCAGCAGCCCTACGACAGGACAGAACACTGAAGCTTTCTTT.

V usage is TRBV24-1 and J usage is TRBJ1-3, with 7 bases identical to TRBD1. CDR1 and CDR2 from the germline V gene are KGHDR and SFDVKD. The length of the CDR3 is 17 residues. V gave up 2 bases and J gave up 0 bases; unmatched junction bases: 6. CDR3 sequence reads: CATSDSRQGNSGNTIYF. The CDR3 region has the DNA TGTGCCACCAGTGATTCTAGACAGGGCAACTCTGGAAACACCATATATTTT.

This chain connects TRBV5-1 to TRBJ1-5; D possibly corresponds to TRBD1 (6 bases). CDR1 is SGHRS, CDR2 YFSETQ, per germline. The CDR3 loop spans 14 amino acids. The V end lost 0 bases, the J end lost 5 bases, and 9 bases lay between the germline ends. For the CDR3, the DNA is TGCGCCAGCAGCTTGGAGGGGGGGGATCAGCCCCAGCATTTT. This translates into CASSLEGGDQPQHF. Variable domain in full (rest from reference TRBV5-1 and TRBJ1-5): KAGVTQTPRYLIKTRGQQVTLSCSPISGHRSVSWYQQTPGQGLQFLFEYFSETQRNKGNFPGRFSGRQFSNSRSEMNVSTLELGDSALYLCASSLEGGDQPQHFGDGTRLSIL.

In DNA, the CDR3 is TGTGCCACCAGTGATTTTAACAGACACACCGGGGAGCTGTTTTTT. Its protein is CATSDFNRHTGELFF. The chain carries TRBV24-1 and TRBJ2-2; D is unresolved. The CDR3 length is 15 residues. The germline gives CDR1 KGHDR, CDR2 SFDVKD. Deletions cut 1 base from V and 3 bases from J, with 8 bases between.

This rearrangement joins TRBV6-2 or TRBV6-3 to TRBJ2-3; no clear D. Germline values: CDR1 MNHEY, CDR2 SVGEGT. This CDR3 spans 14 amino acids. Deletions cut 4 bases from V and 4 bases from J, with 12 bases between. The CDR3: CASSFPYSSDTQYF. CDR3 nucleotide sequence: TGTGCCAGCAGTTTCCCGTATAGTTCAGATACGCAGTATTTT.

The rearrangement uses TRBV2 and TRBJ1-6; D perhaps matches TRBD1 (6 bases). The CDR3 spans 15 residues. Germline values: CDR1 SNHLY, CDR2 FYNNEI. The ends were cut back, 3 bases at V and 5 bases at J, with 11 bases in the middle. This CDR3 is CASSDSRGHNSPLHF. CDR3 bases: TGTGCCAGCAGTGACAGCAGGGGTCATAATTCACCCCTCCACTTT. The complete variable domain, with remaining parts taken from reference TRBV2 and TRBJ1-6, reads EPEVTQTPSHQVTQMGQEVILRCVPISNHLYFYWYRQILGQKVEFLVSFYNNEISEKSEIFDDQFSVERPDGSNFTLKIRSTKLEDSAMYFCASSDSRGHNSPLHFGNGTRLTVT.

This clone was detected only a few times. This rearrangement joins TRBV6-5 to TRBJ2-3; D gene uncertain. CDR1 MNHEY and CDR2 SVGAGI come from the germline V gene. The CDR3 length is 15 residues. V lost 0 bases and J 1 base, leaving 8 bases between the germline ends. DNA of the CDR3: TGTGCCAGCAGTTACTCGCGAGCCCGCACAGATACGCAGTATTTT. Translation: CASSYSRARTDTQYF.

The chain uses TRBV5-1 and TRBJ1-4; a possible D gene is TRBD1 (6 bases). CDR1 and CDR2 from the germline V gene are SGHRS and YFSETQ. The V gene lost 5 bases and the J gene lost 1 base, with 9 bases spanning the gap. This CDR3 comprises 14 residues. This CDR3 reads CASRQGRTNEKLFF. CDR3 DNA: TGCGCCAGCAGGCAGGGGAGAACTAATGAAAAACTGTTTTTT.

The J gene is TRBJ2-7, the V gene TRBV28, with D tentatively TRBD1 (6 bases). The CDR3 consists of 15 residues. The V end lost 3 bases, the J end lost 2 bases, and 14 bases lay between the germline ends. CDR1 and CDR2 (germline): MDHEN, SYDVKM. The CDR3 nucleotides read TGTGCCAGCAGTTTCATTCAGGGGCTGGCCTACGAGCAGTACTTC. It yields the protein CASSFIQGLAYEQYF.

This rearrangement joins TRBV28 to TRBJ2-7, with TRBD2 identical over 9 bases. The germline V gene has CDR1 MDHEN and CDR2 SYDVKM. This CDR3 has 15 amino acids. The ends lost 6 bases at V and 6 bases at J; junction bases unmatched: 12. The CDR3 bases are TGTGCCAGCAGGGCCCCGGGACTAGCAGCTAGCGAGCAGTACTTC. Amino acid sequence: CASRAPGLAASEQYF.

The genes are TRBV28 and TRBJ2-3, with 9 bases that match TRBD2. CDR1 is MDHEN and CDR2 is SYDVKM in the germline V gene. The junction had 9 bases not matched to a gene; V was cut back by 6 bases and J by 5 bases. The CDR3 has 15 residues. CDR3 sequence reads: CASRLPGLAVDTQYF. The CDR3 DNA sequence: TGTGCCAGCAGACTTCCGGGACTAGCAGTAGATACGCAGTATTTT.

The chain is built from TRBV7-9 and TRBJ2-7; D call uncertain. The CDR3 sequence is 18 residues long. Germline V CDR1 and CDR2: SEHNR, FQNEAQ (reference sequence). Trimming stripped 0 bases from V and 3 bases from J, with 21 bases between. CDR3 nucleotides: TGTGCCAGCAGCTTAGCGCTAGTCGTCGTCGGTAAGATCTACGAGCAGTACTTC. Its protein product is CASSLALVVVGKIYEQYF.

This chain links TRBV6-2 or TRBV6-3 with TRBJ1-5; no definite D call. Germline V CDR1 and CDR2: MNHEY, SVGEGT. Between the trimmed V and J ends, which lost 7 bases and 5 bases, there was a span of 9 bases. This CDR3 comprises 12 residues. The CDR3 spells CASTPEDQPQHF. The DNA for the CDR3 is TGTGCCAGCACCCCGGAGGATCAGCCCCAGCATTTT.